The 4 T cell receptor beta chains reported below all come from one sample, sequenced in a study of T cell changes during pregnancy in multiple sclerosis. The method was immunoSEQ multiplex PCR; TCRdb's version includes in-frame clones alone and lacks a portion of them. Of more than 90,000 clones listed, more than 85% are singletons. This material consisted of peripheral blood, taken in the second trimester of pregnancy. All receptors come from a female donor with multiple sclerosis, enrolled in a pregnancy study.

The chain joins TRBV5-6 to TRBJ2-7; D gene ambiguous. CDR3 length equals 13 residues. Between the trimmed V and J ends, which lost 0 bases and 4 bases, there was a span of 8 bases. Germline V CDR1 and CDR2: SGHDT, YYEEEE. The DNA of the CDR3 is TGTGCCAGCAGCTTGGTACCCGAGTACGAGCAGTACTTC. This translates into CASSLVPEYEQYF. Based on the CDR3 plus reference TRBV5-6 and TRBJ2-7, the full variable domain is DAGVTQSPTHLIKTRGQQVTLRCSPKSGHDTVSWYQQALGQGPQFIFQYYEEEERQRGNFPDRFSGHQFPNYSSELNVNALLLGDSALYLCASSLVPEYEQYFGPGTRLTVT.

The genes are TRBV6-1 and TRBJ2-7, with 8 bases lining up with TRBD2. Unmatched junction bases numbered 3, after V lost 5 bases and J lost 0 bases. The CDR3 runs 14 residues. Germline V CDR1 and CDR2: MNHNS, SASEGT. CDR3 sequence: CASSTSGGSYEQYF. CDR3 in DNA: TGTGCCAGCAGTACTAGCGGAGGCTCCTACGAGCAGTACTTC.

The J gene is TRBJ1-2, the V gene TRBV5-6; 9 bases fit TRBD1. Germline-derived CDR1 and CDR2 are SGHDT and YYEEEE. The CDR3 spans 15 residues. Trimming removed 4 bases from V and 4 bases from J; junction bases left unmatched: 8. As DNA, the CDR3 is TGTGCCAGCAGCCCGGGACAGGGTCTCGTCTATGGCTACACCTTC. Translation gives CASSPGQGLVYGYTF.

This clone was detected only once. The chain is built from TRBV10-2 and TRBJ1-3; the match to TRBD1 covers 7 bases. The CDR3 contains 15 residues. V lost 3 bases, J lost 4 bases, and 6 bases stayed unmatched. Germline-derived CDR1 and CDR2 are WSHSY and SAAADI. This CDR3 reads CASSEKTGSGNTIYF. Written as DNA, the CDR3 is TGCGCCAGCAGTGAAAAGACAGGGAGCGGAAACACCATATATTTT.